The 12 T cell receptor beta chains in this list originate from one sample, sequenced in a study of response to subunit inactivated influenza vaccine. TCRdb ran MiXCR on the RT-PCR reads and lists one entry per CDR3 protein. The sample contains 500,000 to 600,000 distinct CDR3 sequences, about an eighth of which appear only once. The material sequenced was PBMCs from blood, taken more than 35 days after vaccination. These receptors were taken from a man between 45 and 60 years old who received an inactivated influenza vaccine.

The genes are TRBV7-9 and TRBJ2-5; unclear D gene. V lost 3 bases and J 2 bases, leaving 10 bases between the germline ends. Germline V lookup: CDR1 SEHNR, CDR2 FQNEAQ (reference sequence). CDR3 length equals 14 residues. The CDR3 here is CASSFLDGQETQYF. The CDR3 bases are TGTGCCAGCAGCTTCTTGGACGGGCAAGAGACCCAGTACTTC.

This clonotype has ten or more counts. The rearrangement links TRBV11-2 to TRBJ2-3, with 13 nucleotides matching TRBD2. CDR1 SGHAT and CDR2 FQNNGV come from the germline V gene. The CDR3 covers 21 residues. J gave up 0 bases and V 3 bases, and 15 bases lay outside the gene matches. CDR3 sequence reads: CASSFPRLAGGPRPSTDTQYF. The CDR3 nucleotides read TGTGCCAGCAGCTTCCCGAGACTAGCGGGAGGCCCACGTCCTAGCACAGATACGCAGTATTTT.

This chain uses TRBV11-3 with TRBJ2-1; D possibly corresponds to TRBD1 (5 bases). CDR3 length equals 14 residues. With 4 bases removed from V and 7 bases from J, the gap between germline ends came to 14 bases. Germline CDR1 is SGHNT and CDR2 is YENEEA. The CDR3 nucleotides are TGTGCCAGCAGCTCGACAGTGGCCGCTAATGAGCAGTTCTTC. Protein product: CASSSTVAANEQFF.

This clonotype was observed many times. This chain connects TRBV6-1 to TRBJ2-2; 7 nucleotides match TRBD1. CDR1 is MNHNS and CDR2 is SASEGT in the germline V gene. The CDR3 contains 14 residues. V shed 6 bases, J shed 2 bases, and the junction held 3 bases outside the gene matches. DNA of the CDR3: TGTGCCAGCAGGGGGACAGAAAACACCGGGGAGCTGTTTTTT. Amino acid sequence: CASRGTENTGELFF.

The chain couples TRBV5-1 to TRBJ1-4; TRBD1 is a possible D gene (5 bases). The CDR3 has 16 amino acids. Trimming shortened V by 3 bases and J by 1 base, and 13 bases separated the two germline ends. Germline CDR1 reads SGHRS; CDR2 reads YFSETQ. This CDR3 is CASSSGTGGTNEKLFF. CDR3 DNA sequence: TGCGCCAGCAGCTCGGGGACGGGGGGAACTAATGAAAAACTGTTTTTT.

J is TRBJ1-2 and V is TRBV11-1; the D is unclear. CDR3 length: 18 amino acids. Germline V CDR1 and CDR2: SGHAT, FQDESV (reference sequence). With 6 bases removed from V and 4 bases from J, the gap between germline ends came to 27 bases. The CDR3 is CASRSNGPGPTLGYGYTF. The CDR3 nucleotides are TGTGCCAGCAGAAGTAATGGGCCAGGTCCTACTTTGGGCTATGGCTACACCTTC.

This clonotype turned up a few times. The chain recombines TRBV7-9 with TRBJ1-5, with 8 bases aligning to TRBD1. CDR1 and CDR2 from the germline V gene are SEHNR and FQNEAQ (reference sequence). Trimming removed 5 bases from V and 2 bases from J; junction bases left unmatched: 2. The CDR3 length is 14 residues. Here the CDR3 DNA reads TGTGCCAGCAGCAAGACAGGGGGCAATCAGCCCCAGCATTTT. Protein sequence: CASSKTGGNQPQHF.

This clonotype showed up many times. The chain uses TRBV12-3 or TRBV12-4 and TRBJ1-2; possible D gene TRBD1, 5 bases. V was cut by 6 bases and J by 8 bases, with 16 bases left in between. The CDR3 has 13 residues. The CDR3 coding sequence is TGTGCCAGCAGCCGACTGACAACAGGCGGCTACACCTTC. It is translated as CASSRLTTGGYTF.

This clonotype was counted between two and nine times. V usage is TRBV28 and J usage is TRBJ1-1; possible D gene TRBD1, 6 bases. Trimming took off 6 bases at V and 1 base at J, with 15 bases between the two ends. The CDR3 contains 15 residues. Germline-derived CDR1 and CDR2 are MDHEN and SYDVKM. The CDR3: CASRLTMTGNTEAFF. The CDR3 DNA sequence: TGTGCCAGCAGGTTGACGATGACAGGGAACACTGAAGCTTTCTTT.

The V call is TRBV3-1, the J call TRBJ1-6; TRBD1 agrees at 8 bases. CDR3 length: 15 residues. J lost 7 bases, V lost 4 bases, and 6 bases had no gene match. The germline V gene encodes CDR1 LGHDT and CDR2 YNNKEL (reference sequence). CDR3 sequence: CASSLRQGRNSPLHF. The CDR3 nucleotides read TGTGCCAGCAGCCTCCGACAGGGGCGGAATTCACCCCTCCACTTT. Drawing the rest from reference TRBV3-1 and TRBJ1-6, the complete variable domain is DTAVSQTPKYLVTQMGNDKSIKCEQNLGHDTMYWYKQDSKKFLKIMFSYNNKELIINETVPNRFSPKSPDKAHLNLHINSLELGDSAVYFCASSLRQGRNSPLHFGNGTRLTVT.

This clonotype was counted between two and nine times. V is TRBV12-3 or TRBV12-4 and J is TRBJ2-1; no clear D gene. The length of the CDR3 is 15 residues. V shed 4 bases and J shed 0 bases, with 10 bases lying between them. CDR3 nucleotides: TGTGCCAGCAGTTGGGCTTTGAGCTCCTACAATGAGCAGTTCTTC. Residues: CASSWALSSYNEQFF.

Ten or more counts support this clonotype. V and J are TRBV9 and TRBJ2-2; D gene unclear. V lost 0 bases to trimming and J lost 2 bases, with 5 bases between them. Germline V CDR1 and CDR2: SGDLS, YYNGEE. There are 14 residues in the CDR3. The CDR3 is CASSVGLNTGELFF. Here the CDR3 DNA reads TGTGCCAGCAGCGTAGGACTTAACACCGGGGAGCTGTTTTTT.